The 3 T cell receptor beta chains given below trace back to one sample, sequenced in a study of T cell responses to AZD1222 COVID-19 vaccine. Method: immunoSEQ multiplex PCR; TCRdb's copy keeps in-frame clones and lacks some. The repertoire holds 100,000 to 150,000 clones, with roughly 93% as singletons. Sequencing was performed on peripheral blood, taken 28 days after the second AZD1222 dose. The source of these receptors is an adult who received the AZD1222 COVID-19 vaccine.

J is TRBJ1-1 and V is TRBV7-8, with D hard to call. V lost 1 base and J 8 bases, leaving 11 bases between the germline ends. This CDR3 comprises 13 residues. The V gene's germline CDR1 is SGHVS and CDR2 FQNEAQ. DNA for the CDR3: TGTGCCAGCAGCTTAGACTTCTTGACCGAAGCTTTCTTT. Residues: CASSLDFLTEAFF.

V is TRBV5-1 and J is TRBJ2-5; 7 bases are a match to TRBD2. Germline V gene lookup returns CDR1 SGHRS and CDR2 YFSETQ. The length of the CDR3 is 16 residues. The J segment lost 5 bases and the V segment lost 0 bases, leaving 10 bases of the junction unmatched. The CDR3 loop is CASSLESGGRWETQYF. CDR3 nucleotide sequence: TGCGCCAGCAGCTTGGAGTCGGGCGGGAGATGGGAGACCCAGTACTTC.

The chain uses TRBV14 and TRBJ2-6; the match to TRBD2 covers 7 bases. Germline loops: CDR1 SGHDN, CDR2 FVKESK. Losses at the gene ends were 4 bases for V and 1 base for J; bases not matched to a gene: 10. The CDR3 is 18 residues long. The CDR3 region has the DNA TGTGCCAGCAGCCCTGGCACAGCGGGGAGATCTGGGGCCAACGTCCTGACTTTC. This codes for CASSPGTAGRSGANVLTF.